This TCR beta chain was identified in a study of cytomegalovirus exposure and HLA in healthy donors. 13 Jbeta primers and 60 Vbeta primers were used for the PCR. In the authors' workflow: Per a later analysis, the number of unique TCR beta chains was around 80 million, of which around 9.9 million were shared. Clones were read by immunoSEQ multiplex PCR, and TCRdb kept only the in-frame ones, dropping some. From that table come the V and J calls and clone size; the DNA was used to work out D and trimming. In the table there are over 110,000 clones, over 60% of which are singletons. This clone was seen a few times. The CDR3 runs to 15 residues. With V trimmed by 2 bases and J by 4 bases, 6 bases remained unmatched. Looked up from germline, CDR1 is MNHEY and CDR2 is SMNVEV (reference sequence).

The chain uses TRBV27 and TRBJ2-3; 7 nucleotides match TRBD2. The TCR was taken from a male donor in good health and CMV-seropositive. The sample taken for sequencing was PBMCs. CDR3 loop: CASSLLGEGPDTQYF. The DNA of the CDR3 is TGTGCCAGCAGTTTACTGGGGGAGGGCCCAGATACGCAGTATTTT.